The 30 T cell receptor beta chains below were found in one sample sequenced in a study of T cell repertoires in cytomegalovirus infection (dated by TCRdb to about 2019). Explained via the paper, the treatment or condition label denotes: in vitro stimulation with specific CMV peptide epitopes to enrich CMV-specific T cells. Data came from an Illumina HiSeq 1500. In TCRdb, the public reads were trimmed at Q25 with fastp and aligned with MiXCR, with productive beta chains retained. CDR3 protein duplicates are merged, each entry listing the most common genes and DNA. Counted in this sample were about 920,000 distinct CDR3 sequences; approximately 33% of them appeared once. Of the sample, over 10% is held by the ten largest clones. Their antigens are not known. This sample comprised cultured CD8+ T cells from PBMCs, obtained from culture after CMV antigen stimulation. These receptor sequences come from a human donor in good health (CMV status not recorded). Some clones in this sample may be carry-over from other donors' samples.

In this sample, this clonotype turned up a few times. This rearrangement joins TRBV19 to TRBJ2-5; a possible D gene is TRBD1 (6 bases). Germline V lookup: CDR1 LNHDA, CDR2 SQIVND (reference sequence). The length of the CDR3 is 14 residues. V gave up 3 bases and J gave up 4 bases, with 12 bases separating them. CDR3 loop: CASSILQGAETQYF. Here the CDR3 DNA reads TGTGCCAGTAGTATCCTACAGGGTGCAGAGACCCAGTACTTC.

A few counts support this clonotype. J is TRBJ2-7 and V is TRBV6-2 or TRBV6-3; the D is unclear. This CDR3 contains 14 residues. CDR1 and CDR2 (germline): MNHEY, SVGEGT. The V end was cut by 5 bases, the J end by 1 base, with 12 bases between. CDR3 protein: CASSGSTRSYEQYV. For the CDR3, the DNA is TGTGCCAGCAGTGGATCTACACGGTCCTACGAGCAGTACGTC.

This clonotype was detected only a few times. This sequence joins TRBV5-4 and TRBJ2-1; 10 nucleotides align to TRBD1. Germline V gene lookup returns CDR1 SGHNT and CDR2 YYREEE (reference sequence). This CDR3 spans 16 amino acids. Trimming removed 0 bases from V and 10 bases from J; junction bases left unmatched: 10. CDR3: CASSLGDRGLGGEQFF. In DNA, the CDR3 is TGTGCCAGCAGCTTGGGTGACAGGGGGCTAGGTGGGGAGCAGTTCTTC.

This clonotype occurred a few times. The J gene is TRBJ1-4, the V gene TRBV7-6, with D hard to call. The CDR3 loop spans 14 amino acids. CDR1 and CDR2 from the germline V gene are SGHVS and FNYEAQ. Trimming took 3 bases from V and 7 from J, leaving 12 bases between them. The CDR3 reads CASSFSRRGEKLFF. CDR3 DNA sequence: TGTGCCAGCAGCTTTTCACGAAGAGGTGAAAAACTGTTTTTT. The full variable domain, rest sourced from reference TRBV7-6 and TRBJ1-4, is GAGVSQSPRYKVTKRGQDVALRCDPISGHVSLYWYRQALGQGPEFLTYFNYEAQQDKSGLPNDRFSAERPEGSISTLTIQRTEQRDSAMYRCASSFSRRGEKLFFGSGTQLSVL.

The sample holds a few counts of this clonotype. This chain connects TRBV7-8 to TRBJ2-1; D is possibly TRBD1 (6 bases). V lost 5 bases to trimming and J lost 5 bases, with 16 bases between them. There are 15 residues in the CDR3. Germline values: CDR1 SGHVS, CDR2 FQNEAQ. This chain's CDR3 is CASSAPGARNNEQFF. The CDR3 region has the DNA TGTGCCAGCAGCGCCCCAGGGGCCCGAAACAATGAGCAGTTCTTC.

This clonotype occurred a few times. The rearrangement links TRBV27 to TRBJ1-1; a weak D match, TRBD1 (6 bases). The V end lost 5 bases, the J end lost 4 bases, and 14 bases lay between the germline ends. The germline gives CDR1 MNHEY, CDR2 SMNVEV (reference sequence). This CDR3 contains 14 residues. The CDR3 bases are TGTGCCAGCAGTACCGGACAGCTTGGCACTGAAGCTTTCTTT. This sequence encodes CASSTGQLGTEAFF.

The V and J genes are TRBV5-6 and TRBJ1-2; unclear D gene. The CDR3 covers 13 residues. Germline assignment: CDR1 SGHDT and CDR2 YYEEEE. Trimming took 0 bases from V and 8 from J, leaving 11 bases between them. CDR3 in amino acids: CASSLGSASGYTF. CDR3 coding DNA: TGTGCCAGCAGCTTGGGGTCGGCGTCGGGCTACACCTTC. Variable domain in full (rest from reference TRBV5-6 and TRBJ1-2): DAGVTQSPTHLIKTRGQQVTLRCSPKSGHDTVSWYQQALGQGPQFIFQYYEEEERQRGNFPDRFSGHQFPNYSSELNVNALLLGDSALYLCASSLGSASGYTFGSGTRLTVV.

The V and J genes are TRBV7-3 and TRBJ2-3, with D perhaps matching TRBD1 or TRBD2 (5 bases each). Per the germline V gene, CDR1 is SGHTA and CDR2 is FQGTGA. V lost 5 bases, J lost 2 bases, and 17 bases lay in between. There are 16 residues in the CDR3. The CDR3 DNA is TGTGCCAGCAGCGGGGGACGGGGAGTTTACACAGATACGCAGTATTTT. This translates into CASSGGRGVYTDTQYF.

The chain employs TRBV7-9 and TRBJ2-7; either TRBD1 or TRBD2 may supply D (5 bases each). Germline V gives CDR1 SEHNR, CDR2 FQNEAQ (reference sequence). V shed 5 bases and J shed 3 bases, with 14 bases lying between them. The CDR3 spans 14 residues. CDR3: CASSPAGTIYEQYV. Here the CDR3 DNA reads TGTGCCAGCAGCCCAGCCGGGACGATCTACGAGCAGTACGTC.

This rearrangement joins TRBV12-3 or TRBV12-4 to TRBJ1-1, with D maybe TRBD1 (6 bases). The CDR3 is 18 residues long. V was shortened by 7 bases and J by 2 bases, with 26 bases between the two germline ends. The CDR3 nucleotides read TGTGCCAGCAACCCGAGGACAGACCCTGATGGGGCAAACACTGAAGCTTTCTTT. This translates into CASNPRTDPDGANTEAFF.

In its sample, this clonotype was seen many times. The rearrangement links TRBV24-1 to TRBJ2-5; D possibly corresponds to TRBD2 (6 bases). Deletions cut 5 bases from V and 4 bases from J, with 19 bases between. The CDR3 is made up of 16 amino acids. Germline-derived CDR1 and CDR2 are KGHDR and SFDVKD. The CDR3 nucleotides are TGTGCCACCAGTGGGGGGAGGAGTCCAGCAGTAGAGACCCAGTACTTC. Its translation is CATSGGRSPAVETQYF.

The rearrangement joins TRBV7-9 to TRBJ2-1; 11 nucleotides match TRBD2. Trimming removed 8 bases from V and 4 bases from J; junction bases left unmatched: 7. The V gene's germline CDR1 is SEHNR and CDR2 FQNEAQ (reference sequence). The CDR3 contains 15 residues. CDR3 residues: CASETGTSGYNEQFF. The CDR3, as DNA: TGTGCCAGCGAAACCGGGACTAGCGGTTACAATGAGCAGTTCTTC.

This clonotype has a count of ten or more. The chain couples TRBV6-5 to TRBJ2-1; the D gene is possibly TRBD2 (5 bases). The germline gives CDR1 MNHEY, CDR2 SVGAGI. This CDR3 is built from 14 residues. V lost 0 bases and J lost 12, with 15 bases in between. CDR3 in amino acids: CASSYSADLAGQFF. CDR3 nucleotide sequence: TGTGCCAGCAGTTACTCGGCAGATCTAGCAGGGCAGTTCTTC.

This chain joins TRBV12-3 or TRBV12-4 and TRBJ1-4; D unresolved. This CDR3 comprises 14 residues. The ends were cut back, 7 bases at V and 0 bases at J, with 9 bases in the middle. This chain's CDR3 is CASTPFATNEKLFF. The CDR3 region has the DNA TGTGCCAGCACCCCGTTCGCAACTAATGAAAAACTGTTTTTT.

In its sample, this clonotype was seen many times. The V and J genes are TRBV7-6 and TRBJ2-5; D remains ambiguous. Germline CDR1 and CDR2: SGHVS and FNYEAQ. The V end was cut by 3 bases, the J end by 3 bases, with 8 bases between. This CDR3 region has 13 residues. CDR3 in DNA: TGTGCCAGCAGCTTGCACGAGAAAGAGACCCAGTACTTC. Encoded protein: CASSLHEKETQYF.

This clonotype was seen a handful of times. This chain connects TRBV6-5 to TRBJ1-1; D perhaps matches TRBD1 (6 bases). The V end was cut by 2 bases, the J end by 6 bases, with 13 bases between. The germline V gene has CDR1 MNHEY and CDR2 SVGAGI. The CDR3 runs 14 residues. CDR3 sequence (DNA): TGTGCCAGCAGTTACGGGGGGCGCTACGCTGAAGCTTTCTTT. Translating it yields CASSYGGRYAEAFF.

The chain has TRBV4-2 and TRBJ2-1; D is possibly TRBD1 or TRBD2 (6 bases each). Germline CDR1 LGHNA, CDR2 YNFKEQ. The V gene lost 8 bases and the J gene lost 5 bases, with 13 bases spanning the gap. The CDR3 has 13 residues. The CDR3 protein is CASEQGGNNEQFF. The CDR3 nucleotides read TGTGCCAGCGAGCAAGGGGGGAACAATGAGCAGTTCTTC.

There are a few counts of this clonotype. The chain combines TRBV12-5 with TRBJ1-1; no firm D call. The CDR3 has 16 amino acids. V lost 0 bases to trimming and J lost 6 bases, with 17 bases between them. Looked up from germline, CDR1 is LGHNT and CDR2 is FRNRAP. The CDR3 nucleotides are TGTGCTAGTGGTTTGGTACCGGCCAGGCCCTACTCTGAAGCTTTCTTT. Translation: CASGLVPARPYSEAFF. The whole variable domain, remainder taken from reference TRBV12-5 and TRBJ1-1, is DARVTQTPRHKVTEMGQEVTMRCQPILGHNTVFWYRQTMMQGLELLAYFRNRAPLDDSGMPKDRFSAEMPDATLATLKIQPSEPRDSAVYFCASGLVPARPYSEAFFGQGTRLTVV.

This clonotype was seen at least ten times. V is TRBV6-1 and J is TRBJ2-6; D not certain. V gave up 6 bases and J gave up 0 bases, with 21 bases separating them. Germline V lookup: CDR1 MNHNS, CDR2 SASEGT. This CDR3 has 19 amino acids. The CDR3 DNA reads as TGTGCCAGCAGCCGTAGCATGACAAGGACCTACTCTGGGGCCAACGTCCTGACTTTC. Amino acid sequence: CASSRSMTRTYSGANVLTF.

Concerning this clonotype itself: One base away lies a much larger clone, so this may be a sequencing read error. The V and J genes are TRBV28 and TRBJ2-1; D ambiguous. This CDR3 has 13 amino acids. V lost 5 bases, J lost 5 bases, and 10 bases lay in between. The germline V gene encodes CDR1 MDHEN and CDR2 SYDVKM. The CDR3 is CASSIQNHNEQFF. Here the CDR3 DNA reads TGTGCCAGCAGTATCCAGAACCACAATGAGCAGTTCTTC.

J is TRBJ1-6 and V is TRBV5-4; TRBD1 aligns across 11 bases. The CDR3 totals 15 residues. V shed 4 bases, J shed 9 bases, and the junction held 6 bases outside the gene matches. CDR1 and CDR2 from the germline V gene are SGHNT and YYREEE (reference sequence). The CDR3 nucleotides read TGTGCCAGCAGCCCAACCGGGACAGGGGGTTCACCCCTCCACTTT. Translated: CASSPTGTGGSPLHF.

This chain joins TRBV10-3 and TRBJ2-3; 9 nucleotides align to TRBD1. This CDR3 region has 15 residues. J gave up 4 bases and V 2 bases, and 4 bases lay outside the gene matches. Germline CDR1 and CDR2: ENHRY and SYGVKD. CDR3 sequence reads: CAISEPGQGPDTQYF. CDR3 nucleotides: TGTGCCATCAGTGAGCCGGGACAGGGACCAGATACGCAGTATTTT.

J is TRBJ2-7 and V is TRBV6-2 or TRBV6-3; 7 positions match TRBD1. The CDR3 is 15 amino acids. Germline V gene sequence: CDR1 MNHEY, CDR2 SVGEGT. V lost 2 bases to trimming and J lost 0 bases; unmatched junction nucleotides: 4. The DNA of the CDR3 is TGTGCCAGCAGTTACGACAGGGCCAGCTCCTACGAGCAGTACGTC. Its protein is CASSYDRASSYEQYV.

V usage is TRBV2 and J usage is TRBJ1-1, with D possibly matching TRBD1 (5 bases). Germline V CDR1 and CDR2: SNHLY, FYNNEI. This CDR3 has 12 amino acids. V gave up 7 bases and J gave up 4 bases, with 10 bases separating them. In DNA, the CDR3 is TGTGCCAGCACGGGGGGTATCACTGAAGCTTTCTTT. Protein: CASTGGITEAFF.

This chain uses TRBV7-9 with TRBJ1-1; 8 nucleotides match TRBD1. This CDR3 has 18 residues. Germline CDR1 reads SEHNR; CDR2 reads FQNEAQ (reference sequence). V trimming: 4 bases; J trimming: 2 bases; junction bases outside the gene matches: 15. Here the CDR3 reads CASSSQWKRTGKNTEAFF. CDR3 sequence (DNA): TGTGCCAGCAGCTCACAGTGGAAAAGGACAGGGAAAAACACTGAAGCTTTCTTT.

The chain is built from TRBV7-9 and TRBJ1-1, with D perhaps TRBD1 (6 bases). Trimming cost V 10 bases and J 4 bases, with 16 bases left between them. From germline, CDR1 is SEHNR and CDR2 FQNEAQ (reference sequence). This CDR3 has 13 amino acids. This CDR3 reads CATRRQEITEAFF. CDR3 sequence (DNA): TGTGCCACCCGACGACAGGAGATCACTGAAGCTTTCTTT.

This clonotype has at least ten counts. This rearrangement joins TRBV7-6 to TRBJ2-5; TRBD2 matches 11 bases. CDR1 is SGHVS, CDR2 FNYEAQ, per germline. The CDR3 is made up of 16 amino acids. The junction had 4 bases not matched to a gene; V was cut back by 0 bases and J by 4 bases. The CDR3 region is CASSLASGGAGETQYF. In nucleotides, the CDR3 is TGTGCCAGCAGCTTAGCTAGCGGGGGGGCCGGAGAGACCCAGTACTTC.

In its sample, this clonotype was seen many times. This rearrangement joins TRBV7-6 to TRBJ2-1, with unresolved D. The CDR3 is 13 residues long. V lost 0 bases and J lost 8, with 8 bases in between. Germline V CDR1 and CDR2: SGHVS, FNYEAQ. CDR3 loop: CASSLASRDEQFF. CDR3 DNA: TGTGCCAGCAGCTTAGCGAGTCGAGATGAGCAGTTCTTC. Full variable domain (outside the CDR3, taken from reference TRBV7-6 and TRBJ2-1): GAGVSQSPRYKVTKRGQDVALRCDPISGHVSLYWYRQALGQGPEFLTYFNYEAQQDKSGLPNDRFSAERPEGSISTLTIQRTEQRDSAMYRCASSLASRDEQFFGPGTRLTVL.

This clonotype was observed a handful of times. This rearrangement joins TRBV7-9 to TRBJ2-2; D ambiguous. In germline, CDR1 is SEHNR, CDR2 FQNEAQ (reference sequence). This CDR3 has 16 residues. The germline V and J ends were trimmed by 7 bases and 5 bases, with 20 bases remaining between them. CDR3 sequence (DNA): TGTGCCAGCAAATGGTACGGGCCGCCCGAGACCGGGGAGCTGTTTTTT. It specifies CASKWYGPPETGELFF. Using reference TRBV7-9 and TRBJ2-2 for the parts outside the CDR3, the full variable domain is DTGVSQNPRHKITKRGQNVTFRCDPISEHNRLYWYRQTLGQGPEFLTYFQNEAQLEKSRLLSDRFSAERPKGSFSTLEIQRTEQGDSAMYLCASKWYGPPETGELFFGEGSRLTVL.

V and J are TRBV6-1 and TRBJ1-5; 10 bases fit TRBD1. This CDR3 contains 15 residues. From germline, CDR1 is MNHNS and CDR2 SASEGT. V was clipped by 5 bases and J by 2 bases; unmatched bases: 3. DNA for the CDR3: TGTGCCAGCAGTAAGACAGGGGGCCGCAATCAGCCCCAGCATTTT. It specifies CASSKTGGRNQPQHF.